This T cell receptor (beta chain) was sequenced for a study of CD8+ T cells in alopecia areata. Points from the study as a whole: Lesional scalp, especially alopecia totalis/universalis, showed higher clonality than normal scalp. One nonresponder makes the tie between baseline CD8+ expansion and response uncertain. Scalp clonality, along with expanded CD8+ clones among the top 100, was significantly decreased by tofacitinib.

Concerning this clone: What it binds is unknown.

V dropped 0 bases and J dropped 2 bases, with 11 bases sitting between them. From germline, CDR1 is SGHDT and CDR2 YYEEEE. This CDR3 comprises 15 residues. RNA, once extracted, was reverse transcribed into cDNA for use as the sequencing template. Assay used: immunoSEQ multiplex PCR; TCRdb lists only in-frame clones, some missing. The sample shows roughly 280,000 clones, around 64% of them seen only once. Treatment indicated: oral pan-JAK inhibitor, 5-10 mg twice daily. Peripheral blood and lesional scalp punch biopsies were taken from alopecia areata patients. The sequence came from a human donor with alopecia areata. The V call is TRBV5-6, the J call TRBJ2-5; D perhaps matches TRBD2 (6 bases). This sample comprised CD4+ T cells sorted from blood, obtained at roughly week 53, from a patient treated with tofacitinib. The CDR3 DNA follows: TGTGCCAGCAGCTTGGTGGAGGGGCTACAAGAGACCCAGTACTTC. Translation: CASSLVEGLQETQYF.